This T cell receptor beta chain was identified during a study of blood T cell repertoires in COVID-19. About the study: Italy, Spain and the United States were the sources of the convalescent and acute COVID-19 samples.

Clones were sequenced by immunoSEQ multiplex PCR, and TCRdb holds only the in-frame ones, with some missing. Of under 250,000 clones listed, roughly 83% are singletons. Germline CDR1 reads MRHNA; CDR2 reads SNTAGT. Deletions cut 6 bases from V and 4 bases from J, with 12 bases between. This CDR3 has 13 amino acids. J is TRBJ1-2 and V is TRBV6-4; TRBD1 might be the D (5 bases). The receptor comes from a woman aged 80 or older with COVID-19, enrolled during active disease. Sample: peripheral blood. The DNA of the CDR3 is TGTGCCAGCAGACGGGGGGAGAGCTATGGCTACACCTTC. This encodes CASRRGESYGYTF.